This passage covers 12 T cell receptor beta chains from one sample sequenced in a study of cytomegalovirus exposure and HLA in healthy donors. The PCR was carried out with 60 Vbeta primers and 13 Jbeta primers. TCRdb's table, derived via immunoSEQ multiplex PCR, lists solely in-frame clones and lacks some. Here the sample spans 170,000 or so clones, roughly 83% being singletons. The sample was PBMCs. The receptors stem from a boy younger than 10 in good health and CMV-seronegative.

The chain carries TRBV12-5 and TRBJ2-5; 7 bases agree with TRBD2. V gave up 7 bases and J gave up 3 bases; unmatched junction bases: 8. Germline loops: CDR1 LGHNT, CDR2 FRNRAP. This CDR3 is built from 14 residues. The CDR3 spells CASDGGSGEETQYF. The CDR3 coding sequence is TGTGCTAGTGATGGCGGGAGCGGGGAAGAGACCCAGTACTTC.

This clone showed up just a few times. The J gene is TRBJ1-1, the V gene TRBV7-9; D is possibly TRBD1 (5 bases). CDR3 length equals 12 residues. Trimming took 1 base from V and 11 from J, leaving 11 bases between them. CDR1 is SEHNR, CDR2 FQNEAQ, per germline (reference sequence). CDR3: CASSLEKGYAFF. CDR3 bases: TGTGCCAGCAGCTTAGAGAAGGGGTATGCTTTCTTT.

This sequence joins TRBV7-4 and TRBJ2-5; D unresolved. The CDR3 runs 12 residues. V was trimmed by 4 bases and J by 5 bases, leaving 8 bases between them. The germline gives CDR1 SGHVT, CDR2 SQSDAQ. As DNA, the CDR3 is TGTGCCAGCAGCTCGACTCGGGAGACCCAGTACTTC. It is translated as CASSSTRETQYF.

V usage is TRBV11-2 and J usage is TRBJ1-2; D is perhaps TRBD1 (6 bases). Looked up from germline, CDR1 is SGHAT and CDR2 is FQNNGV. V was clipped by 5 bases and J by 3 bases, with 10 bases between them. There are 13 residues in the CDR3. In DNA form, the CDR3 reads TGTGCCAGCAGCCCAGGGGCGGACTATGGCTACACCTTC. Encoded protein: CASSPGADYGYTF.

The chain couples TRBV10-1 to TRBJ2-1, with 7 nucleotides matching TRBD2. Germline CDR1 WNHNN, CDR2 SYGVQD (reference sequence). The CDR3 is made up of 14 amino acids. With V trimmed by 3 bases and J by 4 bases, 3 bases remained unmatched. The CDR3 protein is CASSESSGYNEQFF. The DNA for the CDR3 is TGCGCCAGCAGTGAATCTAGCGGATACAATGAGCAGTTCTTC.

The DNA of the CDR3 is TGTGCCTCCCGGACTAGCGGCACAGATACGCAGTATTTT. Residues: CASRTSGTDTQYF. V usage is TRBV18 and J usage is TRBJ2-3; 9 bases are shared with TRBD2. This CDR3 has 13 amino acids. V was pared by 11 bases and J by 1 base, with 4 bases of the junction left unmatched. In germline, CDR1 is KGHSH, CDR2 LQKENI. The full variable domain, completed using reference TRBV18 and TRBJ2-3, is NAGVMQNPRHLVRRRGQEARLRCSPMKGHSHVYWYRQLPEEGLKFMVYLQKENIIDESGMPKERFSAEFPKEGPSILRIQQVVRGDSAAYFCASRTSGTDTQYFGPGTRLTVL.

The chain links TRBV7-9 to TRBJ2-1; 7 nucleotides match TRBD2. The ends lost 0 bases at V and 6 bases at J; junction bases unmatched: 2. Per the germline V gene, CDR1 is SEHNR and CDR2 is FQNEAQ (reference sequence). This CDR3 has 14 residues. For the CDR3, the DNA is TGTGCCAGCAGCTTAGCGGCGGGAGCCAATGAGCAGTTCTTC. Its protein product is CASSLAAGANEQFF. Full variable domain (remainder filled in from reference TRBV7-9 and TRBJ2-1): DTGVSQNPRHKITKRGQNVTFRCDPISEHNRLYWYRQTLGQGPEFLTYFQNEAQLEKSRLLSDRFSAERPKGSFSTLEIQRTEQGDSAMYLCASSLAAGANEQFFGPGTRLTVL.

The chain is built from TRBV4-2 and TRBJ2-7; 9 bases map to TRBD2. J lost 7 bases, V lost 0 bases, and 10 bases had no gene match. This CDR3 is built from 16 residues. CDR1 and CDR2 from the germline V gene are LGHNA and YNFKEQ. The CDR3 nucleotides are TGTGCCAGCAGCCAAGAATCGCGCGGGAGGGCCGAGGAGCAGTACTTC. Its translation is CASSQESRGRAEEQYF.

The chain links TRBV19 to TRBJ1-1; 7 bases line up with TRBD1. Germline V gene data show CDR1 as LNHDA and CDR2 as SQIVND (reference sequence). Unmatched junction bases numbered 8, after V lost 6 bases and J lost 1 base. CDR3 size: 15 residues. CDR3 DNA sequence: TGTGCCAGTAGGATATTTTACAGGGGGAACACTGAAGCTTTCTTT. Translated: CASRIFYRGNTEAFF.

This clone occurred a few times. This rearrangement joins TRBV10-1 to TRBJ1-1, with D perhaps matching TRBD1 (6 bases). The CDR3 spans 13 residues. Trimming took 2 bases from V and 11 from J, leaving 15 bases between them. The germline V gene has CDR1 WNHNN and CDR2 SYGVQD (reference sequence). DNA for the CDR3: TGCGCCAGCAGTGAGAGTGGGGCAGGGGTTGCTTTCTTT. It translates to CASSESGAGVAFF.

This chain links TRBV5-5 with TRBJ1-5; D gene unclear. The CDR3 length is 13 residues. Germline CDR1 reads SGHKS; CDR2 reads YYEKEE (reference sequence). The V gene lost 4 bases and the J gene lost 5 bases, with 10 bases spanning the gap. The CDR3 region is CASSVDTYQPQHF. The CDR3 DNA reads TGTGCCAGCAGCGTAGACACTTATCAGCCCCAGCATTTT.

V is TRBV7-8 and J is TRBJ1-4; TRBD1 matches at 7 bases. The CDR3 length is 14 residues. Germline CDR1 and CDR2: SGHVS and FQNEAQ. Trimming at V came to 3 bases and at J to 3 bases, leaving 1 base not matched to a gene. CDR3 sequence reads: CASSFGTANEKLFF. In DNA, the CDR3 is TGTGCCAGCAGCTTCGGGACAGCTAATGAAAAACTGTTTTTT.